The 23 T cell receptor beta chains presented below share a single source sample, sequenced in a study of beta chain features in type 1 diabetes. Study-level results: TCRB CDR3s were moderately but significantly shorter in Type 1 diabetes patients in all four CD4+ subsets.

Their target antigens are unknown. Expressed TCRB transcripts were sequenced, since all the RNA that had been isolated was reverse transcribed. Generated by immunoSEQ multiplex PCR, the TCRdb table keeps only in-frame clones and is missing some. The table has hundreds of thousands of clones, roughly 13% seen once; the top ten hold less than 0.04%. The sample consisted of naive CD4+ T cells from blood. These receptor sequences come from a man younger than 30 with type 1 diabetes.

The chain recombines TRBV2 with TRBJ2-3; D is unresolved. Between the trimmed V and J ends, which lost 10 bases and 11 bases, there was a span of 16 bases. This CDR3 has 11 amino acids. CDR1 and CDR2 (germline): SNHLY, FYNNEI. The CDR3 here is CATQDEPRQYF. In DNA, the CDR3 is TGTGCCACCCAGGACGAGCCGAGGCAGTATTTT. The whole variable domain, remainder taken from reference TRBV2 and TRBJ2-3, is EPEVTQTPSHQVTQMGQEVILRCVPISNHLYFYWYRQILGQKVEFLVSFYNNEISEKSEIFDDQFSVERPDGSNFTLKIRSTKLEDSAMYFCATQDEPRQYFGPGTRLTVL.

The chain joins TRBV7-9 to TRBJ1-4; D gene unclear. Germline V gene lookup returns CDR1 SEHNR and CDR2 FQNEAQ (reference sequence). The CDR3 covers 15 residues. Trimming shortened V by 1 base and J by 5 bases, and 11 bases separated the two germline ends. CDR3 DNA: TGTGCCAGCAGCTTAGGCGTTGGTGAGAATGAAAAACTGTTTTTT. It codes for CASSLGVGENEKLFF.

The V gene is TRBV7-2, the J gene TRBJ1-3; 10 bases match TRBD1. The CDR3 extends over 15 amino acids. CDR1 is SGHTA, CDR2 FQGNSA, per germline. The junction had 2 bases not matched to a gene; V was cut back by 1 base and J by 5 bases. Here the CDR3 reads CASSLGQGARNTIYF. The CDR3 region has the DNA TGTGCCAGCAGCTTAGGACAGGGGGCCAGAAACACCATATATTTT.

This clone was picked up a small number of times. The chain links TRBV7-2 to TRBJ1-2; D perhaps matches TRBD1 (5 bases). Trimming pared 1 base from V and 4 bases from J, leaving 10 bases between. This CDR3 has 14 residues. Germline V gene lookup returns CDR1 SGHTA and CDR2 FQGNSA. CDR3 protein: CASSLVAGSYGYTF. CDR3 nucleotides: TGTGCCAGCAGCTTAGTCGCAGGGTCCTATGGCTACACCTTC.

The genes are TRBV6-1 and TRBJ1-1; D call uncertain. Trimming stripped 8 bases from V and 1 base from J, with 14 bases between. There are 14 residues in the CDR3. CDR1 is MNHNS, CDR2 SASEGT, per germline. In nucleotides, the CDR3 is TGTGCCAGCTCATCCCCGGAGGGGAACACTGAAGCTTTCTTT. Translating gives CASSSPEGNTEAFF.

The chain uses TRBV9 and TRBJ1-4; D ambiguous. The CDR3 contains 16 residues. CDR1 and CDR2 (germline): SGDLS, YYNGEE. Trimming left V 0 bases short and J 4 bases short, with 13 bases between. This CDR3 is CASSVAPGPNNEKLFF. The CDR3 nucleotides are TGTGCCAGCAGCGTAGCTCCGGGTCCAAATAATGAAAAACTGTTTTTT. The whole variable domain, remainder taken from reference TRBV9 and TRBJ1-4, is DSGVTQTPKHLITATGQRVTLRCSPRSGDLSVYWYQQSLDQGLQFLIQYYNGEERAKGNILERFSAQQFPDLHSELNLSSLELGDSALYFCASSVAPGPNNEKLFFGSGTQLSVL.

The chain joins TRBV9 to TRBJ2-3; 7 nucleotides line up with TRBD2. Germline V gene sequence: CDR1 SGDLS, CDR2 YYNGEE. Trimming cost V 4 bases and J 2 bases; bases outside gene matches: 4. The CDR3 is made up of 14 amino acids. CDR3 sequence: CASSISGYTDTQYF. CDR3 bases: TGTGCCAGCAGCATTAGCGGGTACACAGATACGCAGTATTTT.

This clone has only a few counts. The chain carries TRBV4-3 and TRBJ2-5; 8 nucleotides match TRBD1. V was clipped by 2 bases and J by 5 bases; unmatched bases: 1. This CDR3 region has 13 residues. Germline CDR1 and CDR2: LGHNA and YSLEER. The CDR3 sequence: CASSQRQGETQYF. The CDR3 nucleotides read TGCGCCAGCAGCCAACGACAGGGGGAGACCCAGTACTTC.

The V call is TRBV9, the J call TRBJ2-1; either TRBD1 or TRBD2 may supply D (5 bases each). There are 15 residues in the CDR3. The germline CDR1 and CDR2 sequences are SGDLS and YYNGEE. V was pared by 0 bases and J by 8 bases, with 15 bases between. This chain's CDR3 is CASSVGDGFVDEQFF. CDR3 bases: TGTGCCAGCAGCGTAGGGGACGGCTTCGTGGATGAGCAGTTCTTC.

A few counts support this clone. The chain has TRBV30 and TRBJ2-1, with a tentative D call TRBD2 (6 bases). Germline V gene data show CDR1 as GTSNPN and CDR2 as SVGIG (reference sequence). V gave up 0 bases and J gave up 11 bases, with 11 bases separating them. CDR3 length: 12 residues. The CDR3 here is CAWSVNGRKQFF. CDR3 nucleotides: TGTGCCTGGAGTGTAAACGGGAGAAAGCAGTTCTTC.

This clone has just a few counts. V usage is TRBV30 and J usage is TRBJ1-3, with D hard to call. The V end was cut by 7 bases, the J end by 0 bases, with 10 bases between. CDR1 is GTSNPN, CDR2 SVGIG, per germline (reference sequence). The CDR3 runs to 13 residues. Written as DNA, the CDR3 is TGTGCCTTCTCAGGCAACTCTGGAAACACCATATATTTT. It yields the protein CAFSGNSGNTIYF.

A few counts support this clone. The chain links TRBV6-5 to TRBJ2-5; D may correspond to TRBD1 or TRBD2 (6 bases each). Germline V gene lookup returns CDR1 MNHEY and CDR2 SVGAGI. The CDR3 has 16 residues. V lost 0 bases, J lost 5 bases, and 16 bases lay in between. CDR3 sequence reads: CASSYSPRGRVETQYF. The CDR3, as DNA: TGTGCCAGCAGTTACTCGCCCCGGGGGCGAGTGGAGACCCAGTACTTC.

The J gene is TRBJ1-2, the V gene TRBV6-5; tentatively, D is TRBD1 (5 bases). The CDR3 is 14 residues long. The V end was cut by 1 base, the J end by 2 bases, with 8 bases between. In germline, CDR1 is MNHEY, CDR2 SVGAGI. The CDR3 here is CASSYLGENYGYTF. The CDR3 bases are TGTGCCAGCAGTTACTTGGGGGAGAACTATGGCTACACCTTC.

In this sample, this clone turned up once. The V and J genes are TRBV30 and TRBJ1-4, with D possibly matching TRBD1 (6 bases). Trimming stripped 2 bases from V and 7 bases from J, with 14 bases between. The CDR3 length is 14 residues. The germline V gene encodes CDR1 GTSNPN and CDR2 SVGIG (reference sequence). CDR3 residues: CAWSRNRESEKLFF. In nucleotides, the CDR3 is TGTGCCTGGAGTAGAAACAGGGAGAGTGAAAAACTGTTTTTT.

The chain joins TRBV30 to TRBJ2-7, with D possibly matching TRBD2 (5 bases). This CDR3 contains 15 residues. The germline V gene encodes CDR1 GTSNPN and CDR2 SVGIG (reference sequence). Trimming removed 4 bases at V and 1 base at J, with 17 bases between. This chain's CDR3 is CAWNAAEEGSYEQYF. The CDR3 nucleotides are TGTGCCTGGAATGCGGCGGAGGAAGGGTCCTACGAGCAGTACTTC.

A few counts support this clone. This rearrangement joins TRBV6-6 to TRBJ2-4; D not resolved. CDR1 and CDR2 (germline): MNHNY, SVGAGI (reference sequence). Trimming removed 7 bases at V and 0 bases at J, with 13 bases between. The CDR3 contains 15 residues. The CDR3 reads CASTDVALAKNIQYF. The CDR3 DNA reads as TGTGCCAGCACCGACGTGGCGCTAGCCAAAAACATTCAGTACTTC.

This clone came up many times. The CDR3 nucleotides read TGTGCCAGCAGCCTCCAGGTTACAGATACGCAGTATTTT. Its protein product is CASSLQVTDTQYF. The V gene is TRBV14, the J gene TRBJ2-3; no clear D gene. V lost 4 bases and J lost 3, with 8 bases in between. CDR1 SGHDN and CDR2 FVKESK come from the germline V gene. The CDR3 spans 13 residues. Together with reference TRBV14 and TRBJ2-3, the CDR3 gives the full variable domain: EAGVTQFPSHSVIEKGQTVTLRCDPISGHDNLYWYRRVMGKEIKFLLHFVKESKQDESGMPNNRFLAERTGGTYSTLKVQPAELEDSGVYFCASSLQVTDTQYFGPGTRLTVL.

This clone appeared a few times. Distinct nucleotide sequences in the sample also encode this CDR3. This chain joins TRBV30 and TRBJ2-5; weak D call: TRBD1 (5 bases). The J call is doubtful: the DNA matches TRBJ2-7 better. In germline, CDR1 is GTSNPN, CDR2 SVGIG (reference sequence). CDR3 length: 12 residues. The CDR3: CAWSTGRYEQYF. The CDR3 region has the DNA TGTGCCTGGAGTACAGGAAGGTACGAGCAGTACTTC.

The genes are TRBV4-1 and TRBJ1-5; D might be TRBD1 (5 bases). The CDR3 is 17 residues long. Trimming took off 3 bases at V and 1 base at J, with 16 bases between the two ends. Germline CDR1 MGHRA, CDR2 YSYEKL. The CDR3 region is CASSQVSLEGSNQPQHF. As DNA, the CDR3 is TGCGCCAGCAGCCAGGTTTCTCTTGAGGGGAGCAATCAGCCCCAGCATTTT.

V is TRBV28 and J is TRBJ1-5; D is unclear. Germline lookup yields CDR1 MDHEN and CDR2 SYDVKM. The germline V and J ends were trimmed by 7 bases and 7 bases, with 11 bases remaining between them. This CDR3 is 12 amino acids long. The CDR3 loop is CASTTSGQPQHF. As DNA, the CDR3 is TGTGCCAGCACCACGAGTGGGCAGCCCCAGCATTTT.

This chain uses TRBV7-9 with TRBJ2-7; 8 positions agree with TRBD1. CDR1 and CDR2 (germline): SEHNR, FQNEAQ (reference sequence). CDR3 length equals 14 residues. J was trimmed by 2 bases and V by 3 bases; bases with no gene match: 3. The CDR3 loop reads CASSFSGQAYEQYF. The CDR3 DNA is TGTGCCAGCAGCTTCTCGGGACAGGCCTACGAGCAGTACTTC. Full variable domain (missing parts from reference TRBV7-9 and TRBJ2-7): DTGVSQNPRHKITKRGQNVTFRCDPISEHNRLYWYRQTLGQGPEFLTYFQNEAQLEKSRLLSDRFSAERPKGSFSTLEIQRTEQGDSAMYLCASSFSGQAYEQYFGPGTRLTVT.

The V call is TRBV7-2, the J call TRBJ2-3, with D perhaps being TRBD1 or TRBD2 (6 bases each). Germline CDR1 is SGHTA and CDR2 is FQGNSA. V lost 0 bases, J lost 6 bases, and 13 bases lay in between. This CDR3 contains 15 residues. The CDR3 loop reads CASSLAQGRSDTQYF. CDR3 DNA sequence: TGTGCCAGCAGCTTAGCGCAGGGGAGGTCGGATACGCAGTATTTT.

The CDR3 loop reads CASSASTAGELFF. The CDR3 DNA follows: TGTGCCAGCAGCGCCAGTACAGCCGGGGAGCTGTTTTTT. The chain uses TRBV9 and TRBJ2-2; D is undetermined. The CDR3 is made up of 13 amino acids. Germline assignment: CDR1 SGDLS and CDR2 YYNGEE. V dropped 3 bases and J dropped 6 bases, with 9 bases sitting between them. Supplemented by reference TRBV9 and TRBJ2-2, the full variable domain reads DSGVTQTPKHLITATGQRVTLRCSPRSGDLSVYWYQQSLDQGLQFLIQYYNGEERAKGNILERFSAQQFPDLHSELNLSSLELGDSALYFCASSASTAGELFFGEGSRLTVL.